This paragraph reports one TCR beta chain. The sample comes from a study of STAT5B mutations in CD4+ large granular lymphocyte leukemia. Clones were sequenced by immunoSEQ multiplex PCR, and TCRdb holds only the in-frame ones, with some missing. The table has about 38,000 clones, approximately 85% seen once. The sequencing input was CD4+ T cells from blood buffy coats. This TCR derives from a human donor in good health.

The CDR3 spells CASSLEGVGTDTQYF. The CDR3 DNA reads as TGTGCCAGCAGTTTGGAGGGGGTAGGCACAGATACGCAGTATTTT. V and J are TRBV28 and TRBJ2-3, with D perhaps being TRBD1 or TRBD2 (6 bases each). CDR1 and CDR2 from the germline V gene are MDHEN and SYDVKM. The V and J ends lost 3 bases and 1 base respectively, with 11 bases between them. The CDR3 is 15 amino acids.